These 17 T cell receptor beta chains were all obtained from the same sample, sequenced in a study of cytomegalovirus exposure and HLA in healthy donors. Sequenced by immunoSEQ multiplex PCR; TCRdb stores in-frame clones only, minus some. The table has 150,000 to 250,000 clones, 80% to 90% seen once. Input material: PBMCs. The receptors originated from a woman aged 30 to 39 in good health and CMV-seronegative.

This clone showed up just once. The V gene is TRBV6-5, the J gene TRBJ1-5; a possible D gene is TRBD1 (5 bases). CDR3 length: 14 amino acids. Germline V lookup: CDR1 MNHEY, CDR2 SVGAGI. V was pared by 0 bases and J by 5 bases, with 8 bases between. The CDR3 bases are TGTGCCAGCAGTTACTCAGGGGCCCATCAGCCCCAGCATTTT. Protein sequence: CASSYSGAHQPQHF.

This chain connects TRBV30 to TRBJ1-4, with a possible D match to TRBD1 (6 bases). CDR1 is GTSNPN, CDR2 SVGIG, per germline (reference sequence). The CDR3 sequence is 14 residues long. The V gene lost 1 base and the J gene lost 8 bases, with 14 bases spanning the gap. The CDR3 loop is CAWSGRGAREKLFF. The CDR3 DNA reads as TGTGCCTGGAGTGGGCGGGGGGCGCGAGAAAAACTGTTTTTT.

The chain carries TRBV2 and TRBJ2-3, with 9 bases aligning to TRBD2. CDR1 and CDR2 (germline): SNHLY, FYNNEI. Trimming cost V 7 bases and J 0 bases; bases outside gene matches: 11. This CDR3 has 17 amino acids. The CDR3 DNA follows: TGTGCCAGCACCCAGCATCAGACTAGCGGAAGCACAGATACGCAGTATTTT. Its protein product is CASTQHQTSGSTDTQYF.

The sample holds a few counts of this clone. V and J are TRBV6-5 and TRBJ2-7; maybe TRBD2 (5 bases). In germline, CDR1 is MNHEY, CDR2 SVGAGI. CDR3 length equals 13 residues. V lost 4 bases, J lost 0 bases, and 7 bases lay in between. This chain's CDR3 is CASSFGSSYEQYF. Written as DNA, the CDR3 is TGTGCCAGCAGTTTTGGGAGCTCCTACGAGCAGTACTTC.

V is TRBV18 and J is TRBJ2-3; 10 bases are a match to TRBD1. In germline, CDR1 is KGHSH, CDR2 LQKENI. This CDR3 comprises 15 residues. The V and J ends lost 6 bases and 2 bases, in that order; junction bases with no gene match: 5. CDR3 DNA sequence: TGTGCCAGCTCCCGGGACAGGGGAGTCACAGATACGCAGTATTTT. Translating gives CASSRDRGVTDTQYF.

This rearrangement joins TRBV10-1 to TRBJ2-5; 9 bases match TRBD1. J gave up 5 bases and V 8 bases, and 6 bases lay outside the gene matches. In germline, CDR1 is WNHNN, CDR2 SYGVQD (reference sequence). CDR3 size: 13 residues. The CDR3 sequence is CASSRDRVETQYF. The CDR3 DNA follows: TGCGCCAGCTCCCGGGACAGGGTGGAGACCCAGTACTTC.

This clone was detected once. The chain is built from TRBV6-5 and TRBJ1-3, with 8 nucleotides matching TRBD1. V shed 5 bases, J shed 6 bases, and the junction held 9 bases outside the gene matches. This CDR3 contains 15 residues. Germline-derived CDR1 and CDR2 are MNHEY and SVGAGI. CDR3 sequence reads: CASSQRTGNANTIYF. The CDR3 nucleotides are TGTGCCAGCAGTCAACGGACAGGGAATGCAAACACCATATATTTT.

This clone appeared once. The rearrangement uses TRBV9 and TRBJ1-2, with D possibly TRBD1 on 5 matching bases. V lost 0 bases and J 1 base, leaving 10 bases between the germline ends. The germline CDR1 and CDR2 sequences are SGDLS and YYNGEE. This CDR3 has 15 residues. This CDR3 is CASSVGGRLNYGYTF. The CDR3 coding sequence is TGTGCCAGCAGCGTAGGGGGCAGACTTAACTATGGCTACACCTTC.

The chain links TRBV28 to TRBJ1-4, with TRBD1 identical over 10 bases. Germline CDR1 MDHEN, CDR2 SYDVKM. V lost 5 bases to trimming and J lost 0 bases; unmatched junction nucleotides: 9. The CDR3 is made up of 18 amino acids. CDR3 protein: CASSGWTGGPATNEKLFF. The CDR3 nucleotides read TGTGCCAGCAGTGGATGGACAGGGGGACCTGCAACTAATGAAAAACTGTTTTTT. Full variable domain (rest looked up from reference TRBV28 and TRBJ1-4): DVKVTQSSRYLVKRTGEKVFLECVQDMDHENMFWYRQDPGLGLRLIYFSYDVKMKEKGDIPEGYSVSREKKERFSLILESASTNQTSMYLCASSGWTGGPATNEKLFFGSGTQLSVL.

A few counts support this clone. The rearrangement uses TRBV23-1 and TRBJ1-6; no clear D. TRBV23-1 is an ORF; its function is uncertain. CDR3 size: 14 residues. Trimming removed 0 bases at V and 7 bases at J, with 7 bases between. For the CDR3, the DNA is TGCGCCAGCAGTCAATCAGTTCGGAATTCACCCCTCCACTTT. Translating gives CASSQSVRNSPLHF.

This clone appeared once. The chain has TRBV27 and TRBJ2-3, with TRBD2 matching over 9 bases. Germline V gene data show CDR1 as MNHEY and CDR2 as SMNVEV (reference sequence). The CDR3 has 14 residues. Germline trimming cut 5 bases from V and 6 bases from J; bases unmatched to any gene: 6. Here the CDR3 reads CASSASGRFDTQYF. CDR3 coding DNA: TGTGCCAGCAGTGCCAGCGGGAGGTTCGATACGCAGTATTTT.

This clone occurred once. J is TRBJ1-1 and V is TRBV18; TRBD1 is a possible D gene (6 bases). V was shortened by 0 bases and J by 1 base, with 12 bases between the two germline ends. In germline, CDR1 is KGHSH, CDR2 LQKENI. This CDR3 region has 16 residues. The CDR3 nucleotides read TGTGCCAGCTCACCACCCCAGGGGTTAAAGAACACTGAAGCTTTCTTT. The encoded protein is CASSPPQGLKNTEAFF.

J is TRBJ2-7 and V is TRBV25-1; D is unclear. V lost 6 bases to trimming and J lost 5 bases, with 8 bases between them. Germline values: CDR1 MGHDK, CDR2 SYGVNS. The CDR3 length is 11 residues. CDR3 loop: CASSLSDEQYF. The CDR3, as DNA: TGTGCCAGCAGCCTCAGTGACGAGCAGTACTTC.

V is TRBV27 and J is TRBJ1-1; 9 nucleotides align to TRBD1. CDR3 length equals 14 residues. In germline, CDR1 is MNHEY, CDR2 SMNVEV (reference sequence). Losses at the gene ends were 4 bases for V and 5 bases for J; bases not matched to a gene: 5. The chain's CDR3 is CASSSYGQGTEAFF. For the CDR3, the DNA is TGTGCCAGCAGTTCTTACGGACAGGGGACTGAAGCTTTCTTT.

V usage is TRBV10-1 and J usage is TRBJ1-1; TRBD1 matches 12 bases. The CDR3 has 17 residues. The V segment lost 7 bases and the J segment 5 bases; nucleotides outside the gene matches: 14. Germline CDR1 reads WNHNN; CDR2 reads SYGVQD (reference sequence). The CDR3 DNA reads TGCGCCAGCAACCCGCCGATGGGACAGGGGGCTAAGACTGAAGCTTTCTTT. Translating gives CASNPPMGQGAKTEAFF.

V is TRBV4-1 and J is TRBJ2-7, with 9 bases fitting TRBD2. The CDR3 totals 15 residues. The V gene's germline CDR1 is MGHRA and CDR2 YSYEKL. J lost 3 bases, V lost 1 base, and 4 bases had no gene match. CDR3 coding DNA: TGCGCCAGCAGCCAAGGGTCTAGCGGGGACTACGAGCAGTACTTC. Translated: CASSQGSSGDYEQYF.

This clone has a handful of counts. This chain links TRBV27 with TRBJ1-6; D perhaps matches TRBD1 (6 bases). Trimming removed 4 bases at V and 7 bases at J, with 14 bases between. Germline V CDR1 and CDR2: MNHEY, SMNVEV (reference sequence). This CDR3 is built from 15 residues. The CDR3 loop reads CASSWQGLKNSPLHF. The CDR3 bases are TGTGCCAGCAGTTGGCAGGGGCTGAAGAATTCACCCCTCCACTTT.